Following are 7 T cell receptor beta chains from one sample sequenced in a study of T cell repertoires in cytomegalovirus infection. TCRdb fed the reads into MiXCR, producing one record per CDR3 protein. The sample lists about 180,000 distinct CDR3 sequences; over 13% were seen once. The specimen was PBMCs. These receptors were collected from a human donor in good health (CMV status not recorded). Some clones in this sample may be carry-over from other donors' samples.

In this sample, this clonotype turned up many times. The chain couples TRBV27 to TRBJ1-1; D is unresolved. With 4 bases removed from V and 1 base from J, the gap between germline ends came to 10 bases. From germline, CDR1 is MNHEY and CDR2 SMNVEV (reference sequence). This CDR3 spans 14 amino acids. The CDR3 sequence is CASSYVPGNTEAFF. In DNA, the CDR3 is TGTGCCAGCAGTTACGTCCCGGGGAACACTGAAGCTTTCTTT.

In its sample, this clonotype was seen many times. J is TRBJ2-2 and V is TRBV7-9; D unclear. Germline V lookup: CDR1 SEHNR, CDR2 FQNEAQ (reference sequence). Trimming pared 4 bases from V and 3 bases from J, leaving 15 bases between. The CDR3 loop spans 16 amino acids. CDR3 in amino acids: CASSSMGLLDTGELFF. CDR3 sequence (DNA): TGTGCCAGCAGCTCCATGGGGTTGTTGGACACCGGGGAGCTGTTTTTT.

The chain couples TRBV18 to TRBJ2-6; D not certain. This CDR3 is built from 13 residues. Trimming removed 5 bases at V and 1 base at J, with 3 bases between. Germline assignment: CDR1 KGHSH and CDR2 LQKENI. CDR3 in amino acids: CASSESGANVLTF. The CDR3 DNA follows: TGTGCCAGCTCAGAATCTGGGGCCAACGTCCTGACTTTC.

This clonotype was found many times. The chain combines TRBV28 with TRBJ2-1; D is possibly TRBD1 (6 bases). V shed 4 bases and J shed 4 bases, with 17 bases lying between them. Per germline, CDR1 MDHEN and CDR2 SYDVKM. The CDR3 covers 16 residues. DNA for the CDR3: TGTGCCAGCAGTTCCCTGGGGGCCCTACTATACAATGAGCAGTTCTTC. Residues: CASSSLGALLYNEQFF.

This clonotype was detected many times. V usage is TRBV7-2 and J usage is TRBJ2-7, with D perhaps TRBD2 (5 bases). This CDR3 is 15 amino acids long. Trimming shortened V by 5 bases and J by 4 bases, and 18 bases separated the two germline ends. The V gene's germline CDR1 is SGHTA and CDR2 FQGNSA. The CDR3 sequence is CASSAGLSRAYEQYF. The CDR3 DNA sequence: TGTGCCAGCAGCGCCGGACTTTCCCGTGCGTACGAGCAGTACTTC.

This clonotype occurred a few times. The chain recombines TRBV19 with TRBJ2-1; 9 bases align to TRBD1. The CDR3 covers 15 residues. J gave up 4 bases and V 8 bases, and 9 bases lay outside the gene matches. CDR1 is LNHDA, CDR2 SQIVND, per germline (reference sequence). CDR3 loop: CASLDRGRRYNEQFF. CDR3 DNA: TGTGCCAGTCTAGACAGGGGGAGAAGGTACAATGAGCAGTTCTTC.

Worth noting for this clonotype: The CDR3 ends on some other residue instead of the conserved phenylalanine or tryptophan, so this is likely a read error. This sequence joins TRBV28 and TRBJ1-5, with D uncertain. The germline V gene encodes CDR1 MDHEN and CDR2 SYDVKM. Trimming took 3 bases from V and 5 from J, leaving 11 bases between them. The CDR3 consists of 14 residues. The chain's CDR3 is CASSFFREDQPQHC. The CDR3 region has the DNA TGTGCCAGCAGTTTTTTCCGGGAGGATCAGCCCCAGCATTGT.